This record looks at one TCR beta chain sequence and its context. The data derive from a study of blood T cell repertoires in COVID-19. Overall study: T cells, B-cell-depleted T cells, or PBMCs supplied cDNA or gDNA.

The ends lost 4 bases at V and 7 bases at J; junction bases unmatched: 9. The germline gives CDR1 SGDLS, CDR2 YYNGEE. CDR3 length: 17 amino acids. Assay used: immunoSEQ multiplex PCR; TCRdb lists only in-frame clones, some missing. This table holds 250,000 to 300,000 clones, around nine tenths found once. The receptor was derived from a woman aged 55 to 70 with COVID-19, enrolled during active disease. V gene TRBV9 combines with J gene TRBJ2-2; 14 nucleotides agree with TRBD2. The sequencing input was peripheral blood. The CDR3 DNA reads TGTGCCAGCAGCCCGCACCTGACTAGCGGGAGGGTCGGGGAGCTGTTTTTT. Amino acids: CASSPHLTSGRVGELFF. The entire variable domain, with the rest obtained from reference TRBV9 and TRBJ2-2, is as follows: DSGVTQTPKHLITATGQRVTLRCSPRSGDLSVYWYQQSLDQGLQFLIQYYNGEERAKGNILERFSAQQFPDLHSELNLSSLELGDSALYFCASSPHLTSGRVGELFFGEGSRLTVL.